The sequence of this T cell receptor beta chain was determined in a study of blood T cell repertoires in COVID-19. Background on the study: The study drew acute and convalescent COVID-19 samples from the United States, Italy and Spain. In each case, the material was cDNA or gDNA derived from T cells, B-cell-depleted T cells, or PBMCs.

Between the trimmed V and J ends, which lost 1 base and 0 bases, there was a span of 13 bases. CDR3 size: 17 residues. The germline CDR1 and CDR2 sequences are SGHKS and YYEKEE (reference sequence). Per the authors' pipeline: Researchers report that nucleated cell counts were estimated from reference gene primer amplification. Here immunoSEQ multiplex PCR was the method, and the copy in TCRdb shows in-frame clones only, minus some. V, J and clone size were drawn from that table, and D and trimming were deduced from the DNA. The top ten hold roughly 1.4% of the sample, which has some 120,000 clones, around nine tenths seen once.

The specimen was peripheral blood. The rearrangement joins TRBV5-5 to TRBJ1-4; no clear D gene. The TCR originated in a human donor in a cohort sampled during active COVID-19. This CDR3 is CASSLWGGFTTNEKLFF. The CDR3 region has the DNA TGTGCCAGCAGCTTGTGGGGAGGATTCACAACTAATGAAAAACTGTTTTTT.